Many counts were recorded for the clone carrying this T cell receptor (beta chain). Its matching antigen is unknown. The authors produced cDNA by 5'RACE using 10-nucleotide random UMIs. MiXCR, applied by TCRdb to the 5' RACE reads, yields one record per CDR3 protein. The sample includes approximately 45,000 distinct CDR3 sequences, 9.5% to 15% of them seen just once. Trimming at V came to 4 bases and at J to 3 bases, leaving 7 bases not matched to a gene. From germline, CDR1 is SGHRS and CDR2 YFSETQ. The CDR3 has 15 amino acids. These data are taken from a study of neurological immune-mediated disorders. General study findings and limits: HTLV-1-associated myelopathy displayed the greatest TCR clonal expansion, and multiple sclerosis exhibited the smallest, lower than that of healthy controls.

For the unsorted libraries, 2 million PBMCs stored at -80 C served as input. The chain carries TRBV5-1 and TRBJ1-1; 9 bases fit TRBD1. This sequence was found in a female donor in good health. The sequencing sample was made of PBMCs. CDR3: CASSIHRGLDTEAFF. CDR3 DNA sequence: TGCGCCAGCAGCATTCACAGGGGGCTGGACACTGAAGCTTTCTTT. The full variable domain, rest sourced from reference TRBV5-1 and TRBJ1-1, is KAGVTQTPRYLIKTRGQQVTLSCSPISGHRSVSWYQQTPGQGLQFLFEYFSETQRNKGNFPGRFSGRQFSNSRSEMNVSTLELGDSALYLCASSIHRGLDTEAFFGQGTRLTVV.